This T cell receptor (beta chain) was recorded in a study of monozygotic twins with inflammatory bowel disease (dated by TCRdb to about 2019). For the study in its entirety: The full study comprised 30 or so monozygotic twin pairs: nine German pairs (four IBD-concordant, five IBD-discordant) and 19 IBD-discordant Danish pairs. Each individual had, on average, about 151 000 unique TCRalpha sequences and 181 000 unique TCRbeta sequences available for analysis. The search for disease-associated traits relied mainly on comparing, within discordant pairs, IBD patients with their genetically identical healthy co-twins. Findings and caveats that apply to the study as a whole: Distinction between different T cell subtypes could not be achieved in the analysis. Measured by the inverse Simpson index, TCRbeta repertoire diversity was lower in IBD patients than in their healthy co-twins. Fewer clonotypes were shared with other individuals by IBD patients than by healthy twins, most markedly in patients showing signs of disease activity. No single strong signal or clonotype linked to IBD turned up in the results, so the idea that one exists was not supported. Concordant and discordant twins showed no difference in repertoire similarity, possibly because of limited statistical power. Because patients were on differing immunosuppressive treatments, the repertoires may have picked up extra background noise and inter-individual variability.

From each donor, an approximately 2.5 ml peripheral blood sample was collected into PAXgene tubes and stored at -80 degrees C. Total RNA was isolated from whole blood with the PAXgene blood miRNA kit on an automated QIAcube, without T cell sorting. Peripheral blood from monozygotic twin pairs who were concordant or discordant for inflammatory bowel disease underwent deep TCRalpha and TCRbeta repertoire profiling using unique molecular barcoding. Smoking habits were recorded for all twin pairs, and each individual was classified as a current, former or never smoker. Details on this clonotype: Its antigen specificity is not known.

The CDR3 goes from the cysteine to the phenylalanine over 15 residues. Only the protein is available. In the germline V gene, CDR1 corresponds to SGHRS and CDR2 to YFSETQ. To prepare the library, 5' RACE was applied. The input for every TCR library was around 4,000 ng of total RNA. For each sample, cDNA synthesis was carried out in eight separate reactions using SMARTScribe reverse transcriptase. During cDNA synthesis, unique molecular identifiers containing a 6-nucleotide sample barcode were introduced by template switching. Two nested PCRs of approximately 16 and 10 cycles amplified the TCRalpha and TCRbeta cDNA, and bead purification followed each PCR. Before amplification, the cDNA was treated with uracil DNA-glycosylase and purified using the QIAquick PCR purification kit. The second PCR was the step at which Illumina TruSeq-compatible adapters and sample-specific barcodes were added. TapeStation and Qubit were used to check library quality and concentration, and roughly 5.5 ng of each library was pooled. The pooled libraries were sequenced with 2 x 100 bp reads and custom sequencing primers on an Illumina HiSeq2500 single-index Rapid Run. Regarding the original processing steps: MiGEC version 1.2.6 was used for UMI-based consensus assembly to correct PCR and sequencing errors. MiXCR version 2.1.1 was used to carry out V(D)J alignment, clonotype assembly and CDR3 extraction. Gene usage, clonotype sharing and MAIT/NKT TCR abundance were normalised by analysing the top 1000, 10 000 and 20 000 clonotypes per sample. After downsampling to 27 000 UMIs, diversity was calculated as the inverse Simpson index using the vegan R package. Paired Mann-Whitney U tests were applied to discordant twin pairs, with Benjamini-Hochberg correction for multiple testing. With the reads reprocessed by TCRdb, a single entry stands for each CDR3 protein sequence and no DNA is reported. The V and J calls here are based on TCRdb, not the publication. This sample's table has entries for 300,000 to 450,000 distinct CDR3 sequences. The ten top clones hold approximately 2.8% of the sample.

Sequencing was done on a sample of blood. The sequence joins TRBV5-1 to TRBJ2-3; TCRdb outputs TRBD2, but without DNA this stays unchecked. The origin of this receptor is a human donor with ulcerative colitis or Crohn's disease, or a healthy co-twin of an affected twin (not recorded which). Here the CDR3 is given as CASSPTLPSTDTQYF.